Reported below is one T cell receptor beta chain. Its target is not known. The data originate from a study of T cell repertoires and HLA-DP antigens. In the study overall: Alloreactive CD4+ T cells targeted HLA-DP on transduced HeLa. DNA input averaged approximately 240 ng in sorted CD137+CD4+ and 1,200 ng in pre-culture CD4+.

Purity of the untouched CD4+ T cells was 95% to 98%. Amplification used primers for 54 TRBV and 13 TRBJ segments. The method was immunoSEQ multiplex PCR; TCRdb's version includes in-frame clones alone and lacks a portion of them. The sample carries around 100,000 clones, roughly 92% recorded once. V lost 0 bases, J lost 2 bases, and 10 bases lay in between. CDR1 is SGHRS and CDR2 is YFSETQ in the germline V gene. CDR3 length: 15 residues. The sequence was collected from a woman aged 18-29 years in good health and CMV-seronegative. The sequenced material came from CD4+ T cells from PBMCs. The V and J genes are TRBV5-1 and TRBJ2-3, with TRBD2 as a possible D gene (6 bases). The CDR3 nucleotides read TGCGCCAGCAGCTTGGGGAGGGGACCCACAGATACGCAGTATTTT. Protein sequence: CASSLGRGPTDTQYF.